This note documents a single TCR beta chain sequence. This sample is drawn from a study of blood T cell repertoires in COVID-19. Data came from immunoSEQ multiplex PCR; TCRdb stores just in-frame clones and leaves some out. There are a few hundred thousand clones in the sample; roughly 88% occur only once, and around 3% lies in the top ten. Germline V CDR1 and CDR2: MDHEN, SYDVKM. V shed 2 bases and J 4 bases; nucleotides not matched to a gene: 5. The CDR3 length is 15 residues. During the 2 weeks before they entered the study, exposed participants had met someone with a PCR-confirmed or clinician-diagnosed COVID-19 case.

The specimen sequenced was PBMCs or T cells enriched from blood (not recorded which). The receptor was derived from a woman in her forties who had been exposed to COVID-19. The V call is TRBV28, the J call TRBJ1-2, with 9 positions matching TRBD1. This chain's CDR3 is CASSLVQGAGYGYTF. CDR3 DNA: TGTGCCAGCAGTTTAGTACAGGGGGCGGGCTATGGCTACACCTTC.